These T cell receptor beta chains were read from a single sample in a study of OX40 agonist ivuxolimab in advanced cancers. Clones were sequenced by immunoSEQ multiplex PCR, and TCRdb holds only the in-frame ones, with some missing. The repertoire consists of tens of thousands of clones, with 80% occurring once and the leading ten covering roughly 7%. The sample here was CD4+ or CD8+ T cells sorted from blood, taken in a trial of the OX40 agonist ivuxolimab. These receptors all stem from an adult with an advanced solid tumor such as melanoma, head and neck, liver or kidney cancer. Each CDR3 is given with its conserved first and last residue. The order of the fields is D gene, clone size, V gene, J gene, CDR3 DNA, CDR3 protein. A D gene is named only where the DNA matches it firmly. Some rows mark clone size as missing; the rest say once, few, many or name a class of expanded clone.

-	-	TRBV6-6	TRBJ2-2	TGTGCCAGCAGTGTGCGGGGGAACACCGGGGAGCTGTTTTTT	CASSVRGNTGELFF
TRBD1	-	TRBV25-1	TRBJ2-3	TGTGCCAGCGCGTCCCCCGGGACAGCCACAGATACGCAGTATTTT	CASASPGTATDTQYF
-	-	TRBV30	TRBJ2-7	TGTGCCTGGAGGCGGTATTTTAGCAGGGGTCGGTGGAGCTCCTACGAGCAGTACTTC	CAWRRYFSRGRWSSYEQYF
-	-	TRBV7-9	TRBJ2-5	TGTGCCAGCAGCTTAGGGGAAGGGCTAGAGACCCAGTACTTC	CASSLGEGLETQYF
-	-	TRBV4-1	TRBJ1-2	TGCGCCAGCAGCCAAGAACTGGGTCGGAACTATGGCTACACCTTC	CASSQELGRNYGYTF
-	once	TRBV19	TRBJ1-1	TGTGCCAGTAGAAGTATACGGGGGGCGGAGGTCACTGAAGCTTTCTTT	CASRSIRGAEVTEAFF
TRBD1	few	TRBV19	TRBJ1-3	TGTGCCAGTAAGAAGGGGGCTAGGACCACTGGAAACACCATATATTTT	CASKKGARTTGNTIYF
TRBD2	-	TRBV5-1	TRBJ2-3	TGCGCCAGCAGCTTGTCGGGACTAGCGGGAGTATCAGATACGCAGTATTTT	CASSLSGLAGVSDTQYF
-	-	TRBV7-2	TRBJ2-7	TGTGCCAGCAGCGATTTTTTGGAGTCGTATTACGAGCAGTACTTC	CASSDFLESYYEQYF
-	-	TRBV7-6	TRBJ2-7	TGTGCCAGCAGCCCCCTTTCCCTGAGCTCCTACGAGCAGTACTTC	CASSPLSLSSYEQYF
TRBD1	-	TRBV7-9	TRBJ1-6	TGTGCCAGCAGCCGTCCCGGGACAGATAATTCACCCCTCCACTTT	CASSRPGTDNSPLHF
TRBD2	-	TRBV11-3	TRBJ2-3	TGTGCCAGCAGCGAAAATAGCGGGAGTGCCGATACGCAGTATTTT	CASSENSGSADTQYF
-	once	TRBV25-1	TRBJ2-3	TGTGCCAGCAGCCCGCAGGAAGGTTTCACAGATACGCAGTATTTT	CASSPQEGFTDTQYF
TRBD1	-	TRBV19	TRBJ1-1	TGTGCCAGTAGTAAACAGGGGGACACTGAAGCTTTCTTT	CASSKQGDTEAFF
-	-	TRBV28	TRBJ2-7	TGTGCCAGCGGCCCCCCCAACTTTTCCTACGAGCAGTACTTC	CASGPPNFSYEQYF
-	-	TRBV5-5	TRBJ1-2	TGTGCCAGCAGCCTGGAGGGTGACAGTAGCGGGGATGGCTACACCTTC	CASSLEGDSSGDGYTF
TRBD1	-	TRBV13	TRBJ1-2	TGTGCCAGCAGCTTGACAGGGGAGAACTATGGCTACACCTTC	CASSLTGENYGYTF
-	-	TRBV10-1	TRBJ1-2	TGCGCCAGCAGTGAGTCGGGCAGAAACTATGGCTACACCTTC	CASSESGRNYGYTF
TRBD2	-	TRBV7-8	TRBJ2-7	TGTGCCAGCAGCCAAGGGACTAGCGGGACCTCCTACGAGCAGTACTTC	CASSQGTSGTSYEQYF
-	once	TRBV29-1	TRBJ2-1	TGCAGCGTTGGCTGGGGACGTTTCAATGAGCAGTTCTTC	CSVGWGRFNEQFF
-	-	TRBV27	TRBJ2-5	TGTGCCAGCAGTTTAGTCTATGGGGATTTAACCCAGTACTTC	CASSLVYGDLTQYF
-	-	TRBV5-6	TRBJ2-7	TGTGCCAGCAGCTCGGACTACTCCTACGAGCAGTACTTC	CASSSDYSYEQYF
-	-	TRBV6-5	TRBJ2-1	TGTGCCAGCAGTCCAAGCTCCTACAATGAGCAGTTCTTC	CASSPSSYNEQFF
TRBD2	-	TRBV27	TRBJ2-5	TGTGCCAGCAGTTTGGGGACTAGCGGGAAAAGGTACCAAGAGACCCAGTACTTC	CASSLGTSGKRYQETQYF
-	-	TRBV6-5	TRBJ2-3	TGTGCCAGCAGTTACCGAGGGGCAGCCAATACGCAGTATTTT	CASSYRGAANTQYF
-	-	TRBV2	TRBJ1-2	TGTGCCAGCAGTTTATCGCTTGAGGGTTGGGGCTACACCTTC	CASSLSLEGWGYTF
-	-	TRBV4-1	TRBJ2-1	TGCGCCAGCAGCCGGTCTAGCGTTCTAGCCCCCTACAATGAGCAGTTCTTC	CASSRSSVLAPYNEQFF
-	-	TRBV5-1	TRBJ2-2	TGCGCCAGCAGCTTGGCTTTCGGGGACACCGGGGAGCTGTTTTTT	CASSLAFGDTGELFF
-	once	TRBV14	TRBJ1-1	TGTGCCAGCAGCTTTAGGGGAGTCACTGAAGCTTTCTTT	CASSFRGVTEAFF
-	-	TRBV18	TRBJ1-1	TGTGCCAGCTCACACAGGGCCGGAGAAGCTTTCTTT	CASSHRAGEAFF
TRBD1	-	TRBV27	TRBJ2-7	TGTGCCAGCAGAATCCGGGACAGTTCCTACGAGCAGTACTTC	CASRIRDSSYEQYF
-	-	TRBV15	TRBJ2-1	TGTGCCACCAGCCCCCTCCGGGGCAATGAGCAGTTCTTC	CATSPLRGNEQFF
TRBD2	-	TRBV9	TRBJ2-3	TGTGCCAGCAGCCCAATAGCGGGAGTAACAGATACGCAGTATTTT	CASSPIAGVTDTQYF
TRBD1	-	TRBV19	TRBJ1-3	TGTGCCAGTAGTCCCTTCCTCGACAGGGTGATCACAAACACCATATATTTT	CASSPFLDRVITNTIYF
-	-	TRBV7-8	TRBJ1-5	TGTGCCAGCAGCTTAGCCCACCCCCCGTACCGGGACGGAAGCAATCAGCCCCAGCATTTT	CASSLAHPPYRDGSNQPQHF
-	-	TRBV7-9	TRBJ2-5	TGTGCCAGCAGCTCCGGGACACGACCCCAAGAGACCCAGTACTTC	CASSSGTRPQETQYF
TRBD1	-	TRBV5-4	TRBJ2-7	TGTGCCAGCAGCATGGACAGGTGGGGGACATCCTACGAGCAGTACTTC	CASSMDRWGTSYEQYF
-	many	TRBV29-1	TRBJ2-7	TGCAGCGTTGAAGATTGGCAGGGTCGTTCATACGAGCAGTACTTC	CSVEDWQGRSYEQYF
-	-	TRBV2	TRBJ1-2	TGTGCCAGCAGTGTAAATCCAAGAGGTGCTGGCTACACCTTC	CASSVNPRGAGYTF
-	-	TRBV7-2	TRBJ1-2	TGTGCCAGCAGCTTAGAGGGCGCGGCTAACTATGGCTACACCTTC	CASSLEGAANYGYTF
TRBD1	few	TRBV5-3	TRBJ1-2	TGTGCCAGGGGAGAGACAGGGTTGAAGCCCTTC	CARGETGLKPF
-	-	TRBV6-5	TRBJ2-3	TGTGCCAGCAGTTACTTTCTCGGAGATACGCAGTATTTT	CASSYFLGDTQYF
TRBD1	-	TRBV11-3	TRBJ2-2	TGTGCCAGCCGTACCGGGACAGGGGACACCGGGGAGCTGTTTTTT	CASRTGTGDTGELFF
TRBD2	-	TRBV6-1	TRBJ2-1	TGTGCCAGCAGTGTCACTAGCGGGACACACAATGAGCAGTTCTTC	CASSVTSGTHNEQFF
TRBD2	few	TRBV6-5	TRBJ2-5	TGTGCCAGCAGCTTAGCGGGGGGGCAAGAGACCCAGTACTTC	CASSLAGGQETQYF
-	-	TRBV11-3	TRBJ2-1	TGTGCCAGCAGCCCACTATCAGCACCCTACAATGAGCAGTTCTTC	CASSPLSAPYNEQFF
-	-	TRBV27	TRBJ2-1	TGTGCCAGCAGTTTCGTGAGGTTCCATGAGCAGTTCTTC	CASSFVRFHEQFF
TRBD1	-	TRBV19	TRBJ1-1	TGTGCCAGTAGCGACAGGGAAACTGAAGCTTTCTTT	CASSDRETEAFF
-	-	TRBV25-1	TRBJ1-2	TGTGCCAGCAGTGGCCCCGGGTTCCCCCAGCATGGCTACACCTTC	CASSGPGFPQHGYTF
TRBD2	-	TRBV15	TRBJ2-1	TGTGCCACCAGCAGATCGACGACTAGCGGTTTCAATGAGCAGTTCTTC	CATSRSTTSGFNEQFF
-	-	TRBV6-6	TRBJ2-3	TGTGCCAGCAGTTACGGTTCCTTGGAGTACACAGATACGCAGTATTTT	CASSYGSLEYTDTQYF
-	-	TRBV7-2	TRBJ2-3	TGTGCCAGCAGCTTAGGATTAGGAACAAAAAGAGATACGCAGTATTTT	CASSLGLGTKRDTQYF
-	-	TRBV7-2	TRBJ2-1	TGTGCCAGCAGCTTAGCTGGATTAGCGGCCAATGAGCAGTTCTTC	CASSLAGLAANEQFF
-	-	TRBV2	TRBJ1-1	TGTGCCAGCATGGTTGATGGGGTAACTGAAGCTTTCTTT	CASMVDGVTEAFF
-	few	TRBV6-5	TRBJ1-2	TGTGCCAGCAAGGACAAGAATGGCTACACCTTC	CASKDKNGYTF